The entry below gives a single T cell receptor (beta chain) sequence along with its context. No antigen is known for it. The record originates from a study of graft-versus-host responses after intestinal transplantation. General study findings and limits: Recipient bone marrow held GvH clones, some seen earlier in ileum or blood. Early declines in HvG clones that occurred post-transplant were associated with peak circulating GvH clone levels.

Assay: immunoSEQ multiplex PCR; the TCRdb copy retains only in-frame clones and omits some. The sample has 99,000 or so clones, approximately 84% seen once. CDR1 and CDR2 from the germline V gene are SGHRS and YFSETQ. The CDR3 is 14 residues long. Deletions cut 4 bases from V and 0 bases from J, with 8 bases between. The sequencing here drew on unstimulated CD4+ T cells sorted from spleen or lymph node cells, taken before intestinal transplant. The origin of this receptor is a human donor who received an intestinal transplant. The rearrangement joins TRBV5-1 to TRBJ1-5; D remains unclear. CDR3: CASSPSNSNQPQHF. CDR3 DNA sequence: TGCGCCAGCAGCCCTTCAAATAGCAATCAGCCCCAGCATTTT.